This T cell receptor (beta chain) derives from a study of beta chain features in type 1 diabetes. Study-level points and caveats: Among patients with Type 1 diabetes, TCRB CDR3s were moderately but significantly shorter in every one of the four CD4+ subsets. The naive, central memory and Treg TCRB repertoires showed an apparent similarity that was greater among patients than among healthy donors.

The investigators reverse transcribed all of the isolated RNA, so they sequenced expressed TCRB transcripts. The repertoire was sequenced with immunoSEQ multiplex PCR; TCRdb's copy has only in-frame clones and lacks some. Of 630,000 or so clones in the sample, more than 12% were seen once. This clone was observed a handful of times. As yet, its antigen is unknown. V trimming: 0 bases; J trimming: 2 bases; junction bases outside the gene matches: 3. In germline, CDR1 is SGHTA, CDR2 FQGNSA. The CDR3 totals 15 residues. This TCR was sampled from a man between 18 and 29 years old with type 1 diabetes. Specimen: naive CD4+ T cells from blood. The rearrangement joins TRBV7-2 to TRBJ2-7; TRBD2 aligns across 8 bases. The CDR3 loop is CASSLATGGTYEQYF. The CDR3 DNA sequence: TGTGCCAGCAGCTTAGCAACGGGGGGGACCTACGAGCAGTACTTC.